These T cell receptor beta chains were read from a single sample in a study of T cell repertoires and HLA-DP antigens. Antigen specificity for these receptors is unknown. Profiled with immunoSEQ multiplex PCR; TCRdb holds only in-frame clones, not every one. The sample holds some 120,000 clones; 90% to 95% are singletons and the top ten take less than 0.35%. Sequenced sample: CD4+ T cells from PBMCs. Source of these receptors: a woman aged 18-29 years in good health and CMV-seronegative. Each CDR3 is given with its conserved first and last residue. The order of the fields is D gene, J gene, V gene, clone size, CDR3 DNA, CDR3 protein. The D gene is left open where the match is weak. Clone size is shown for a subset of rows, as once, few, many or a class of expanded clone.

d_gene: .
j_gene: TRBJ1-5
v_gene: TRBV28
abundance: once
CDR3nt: TGTGCCAGCAGTTTATTTTGGGGGGACAGCAATCAGCCCCAGCATTTT
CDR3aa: CASSLFWGDSNQPQHF

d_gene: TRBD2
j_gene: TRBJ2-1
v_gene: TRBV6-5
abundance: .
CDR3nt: TGTGCCAGCAGTGTACTAGCGGGAGTTGGTGAGCAGTTCTTC
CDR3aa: CASSVLAGVGEQFF

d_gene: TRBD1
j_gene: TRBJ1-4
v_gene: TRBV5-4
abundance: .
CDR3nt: TGTGCCAGCAGCTTGGGACCCGGACAGGGAAGGGAAAAACTGTTTTTT
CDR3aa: CASSLGPGQGREKLFF

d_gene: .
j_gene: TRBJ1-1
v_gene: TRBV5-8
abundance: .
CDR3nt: TGTGCCAGCAGCTTGGGGACAGCCCTTTTGGACACTGAAGCTTTCTTT
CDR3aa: CASSLGTALLDTEAFF

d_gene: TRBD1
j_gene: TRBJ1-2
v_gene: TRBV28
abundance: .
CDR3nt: TGTGCCAGCAGTGCCCGCCACAGGGGAGGCTACACCTTC
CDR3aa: CASSARHRGGYTF

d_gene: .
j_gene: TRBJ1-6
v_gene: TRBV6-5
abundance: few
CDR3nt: TGTGCCAGCAGTTACTCTAGGGACTCAACTTCACCCCTCCACTTT
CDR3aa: CASSYSRDSTSPLHF

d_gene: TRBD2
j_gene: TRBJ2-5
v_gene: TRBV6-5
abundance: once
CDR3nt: TGTGCCAGCAGTTACGAAGCGGGGGGTGCCTCGGAGACCCAGTACTTC
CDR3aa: CASSYEAGGASETQYF

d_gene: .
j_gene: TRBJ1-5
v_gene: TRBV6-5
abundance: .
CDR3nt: TGTGCCAGCAGTTACTCTGCAGGGAGCAATCAGCCCCAGCATTTT
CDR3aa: CASSYSAGSNQPQHF

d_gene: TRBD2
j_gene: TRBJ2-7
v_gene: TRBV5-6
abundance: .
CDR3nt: TGTGCCAGCAGCTTGGTGACTAGCGGGAGGGCCTTCGAGCAGTACTTC
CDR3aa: CASSLVTSGRAFEQYF

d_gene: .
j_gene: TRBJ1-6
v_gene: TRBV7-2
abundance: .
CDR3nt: TGTGCCAGCAGCTTAGACAGCTATAATTCACCCCTCCACTTT
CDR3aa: CASSLDSYNSPLHF

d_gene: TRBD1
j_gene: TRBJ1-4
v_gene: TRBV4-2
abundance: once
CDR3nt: TGTGCCAGCAGCCCACGCCCAGACAGGGGGCGCGGGGAAAAACTGTTTTTT
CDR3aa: CASSPRPDRGRGEKLFF

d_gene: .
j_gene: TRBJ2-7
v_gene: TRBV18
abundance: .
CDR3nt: TGTGCCAGCTCATTCCAGGGATCGCACGAGCAGTACTTC
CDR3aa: CASSFQGSHEQYF

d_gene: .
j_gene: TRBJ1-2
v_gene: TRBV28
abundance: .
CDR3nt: TGTGCCAGCAGTTCCTCGGGGGCCTATGGCTACACCTTC
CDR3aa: CASSSSGAYGYTF

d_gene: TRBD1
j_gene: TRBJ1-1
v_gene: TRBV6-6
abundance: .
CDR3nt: TGTGCCAGCAGTAACCGGGACAGGGGGCGCGACACTGAAGCTTTCTTT
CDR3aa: CASSNRDRGRDTEAFF

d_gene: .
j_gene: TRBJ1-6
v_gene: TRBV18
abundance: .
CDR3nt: TGTGCCAGCTCACCCATCCAAGACAGAAATTCACCCCTCCACTTT
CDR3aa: CASSPIQDRNSPLHF

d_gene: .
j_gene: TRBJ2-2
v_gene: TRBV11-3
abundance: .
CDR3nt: TGTGCCAGCAGCCGGCAGGGGAACACCGGGGAGCTGTTTTTT
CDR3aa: CASSRQGNTGELFF

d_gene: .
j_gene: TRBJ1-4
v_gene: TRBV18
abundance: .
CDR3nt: TGTGCCAGCTCACCATGGGCCGGCGCGGGGGGTGAAAAACTGTTTTTT
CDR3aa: CASSPWAGAGGEKLFF

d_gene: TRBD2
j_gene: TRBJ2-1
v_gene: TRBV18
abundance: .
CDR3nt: TGTGCCAGCTCACCACCGGGCGGGGGAATCTACAATGAGCAGTTCTTC
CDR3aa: CASSPPGGGIYNEQFF

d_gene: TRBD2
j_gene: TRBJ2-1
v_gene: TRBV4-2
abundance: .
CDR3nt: TGTGCCAGCAGCCAAGAGCCACTAGCGGGGGCCTACAATGAGCAGTTCTTC
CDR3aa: CASSQEPLAGAYNEQFF

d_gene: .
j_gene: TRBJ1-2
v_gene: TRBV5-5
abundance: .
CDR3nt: TGTGCCAGCAGCTTGGAGCGCGGGGACTATGGCTACACCTTC
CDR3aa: CASSLERGDYGYTF

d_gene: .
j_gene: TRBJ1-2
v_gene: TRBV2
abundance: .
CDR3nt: TGTGCCAGCATAGGGGGGCGCAGTGGGGGCTACACCTTC
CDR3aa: CASIGGRSGGYTF

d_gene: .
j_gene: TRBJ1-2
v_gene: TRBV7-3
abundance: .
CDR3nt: TGTGCCAGCAGCCCCATGGGAGGTCGGGGTTATGGCTACACCTTC
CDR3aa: CASSPMGGRGYGYTF

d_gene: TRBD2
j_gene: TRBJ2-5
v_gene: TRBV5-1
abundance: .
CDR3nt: TGCGCCAGCAGCTTTCGACTAGCGGGAGGATTGGAGACCCAGTACTTC
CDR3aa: CASSFRLAGGLETQYF

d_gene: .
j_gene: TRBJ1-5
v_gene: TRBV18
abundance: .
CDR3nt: TGTGCCAGCTCGCAACAGGGAAATCAGCCCCAGCATTTT
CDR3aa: CASSQQGNQPQHF

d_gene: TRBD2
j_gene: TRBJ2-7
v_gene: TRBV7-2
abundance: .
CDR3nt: TGTGCCAGCAGCTCCGGGACTAGATCCTACGAGCAGTACTTC
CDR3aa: CASSSGTRSYEQYF

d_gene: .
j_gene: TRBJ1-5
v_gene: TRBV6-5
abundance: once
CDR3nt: TGTGCCAGCAGCCAGGATCGGAGAACAAATCAGCCCCAGCATTTT
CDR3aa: CASSQDRRTNQPQHF

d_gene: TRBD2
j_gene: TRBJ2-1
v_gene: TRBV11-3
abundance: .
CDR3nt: TGTGCCAGCAGCTCCGGACTAGCGGTATCCTACAATGAGCAGTTCTTC
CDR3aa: CASSSGLAVSYNEQFF

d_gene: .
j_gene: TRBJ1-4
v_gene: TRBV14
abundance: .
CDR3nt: TGTGCCAGCAGCCCCATGGGACACCGTAATGAAAAACTGTTTTTT
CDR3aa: CASSPMGHRNEKLFF

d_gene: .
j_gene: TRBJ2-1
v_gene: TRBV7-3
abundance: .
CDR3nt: TGTGCCAGCAGCTTAAGGTGGGGGCCCGGTGACAATGAGCAGTTCTTC
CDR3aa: CASSLRWGPGDNEQFF

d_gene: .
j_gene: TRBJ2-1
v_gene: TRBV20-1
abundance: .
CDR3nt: TGCAGTGTAGGGTACAATGAGCAGTTCTTC
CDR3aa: CSVGYNEQFF

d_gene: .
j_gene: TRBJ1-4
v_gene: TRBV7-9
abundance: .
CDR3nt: TGTGCCAGCAGCCGCTCGAGGGGCTTTAATGAAAAACTGTTTTTT
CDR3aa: CASSRSRGFNEKLFF

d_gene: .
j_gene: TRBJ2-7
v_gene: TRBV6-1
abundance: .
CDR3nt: TGTGCCAGCAGTGAAGGGACACACTACGAGCAGTACTTC
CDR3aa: CASSEGTHYEQYF

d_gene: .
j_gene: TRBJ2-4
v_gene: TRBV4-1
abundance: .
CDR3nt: TGCGCCAGCAGCCAACCTACAGGAGCCAAAAACATTCAGTACTTC
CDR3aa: CASSQPTGAKNIQYF

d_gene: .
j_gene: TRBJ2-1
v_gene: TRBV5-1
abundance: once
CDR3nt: TGCGCCAGCAGCTTGGTAGGGATTCCTAATGAGCAGTTCTTC
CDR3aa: CASSLVGIPNEQFF

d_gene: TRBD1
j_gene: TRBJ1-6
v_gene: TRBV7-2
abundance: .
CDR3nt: TGTGCCAGCAGCTTAGGGGACAGACATAATTCACCCCTCCACTTT
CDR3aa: CASSLGDRHNSPLHF

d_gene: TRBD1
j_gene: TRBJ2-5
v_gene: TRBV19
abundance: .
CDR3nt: TGTGCCAGTAGTATGGGGCCAGGGGGAAAAGAGACCCAGTACTTC
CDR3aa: CASSMGPGGKETQYF

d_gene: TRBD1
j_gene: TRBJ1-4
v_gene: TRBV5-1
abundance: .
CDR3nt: TGCGCCAGCAGCTTGGTGGGGACAGGCGGCGAAAAACTGTTTTTT
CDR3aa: CASSLVGTGGEKLFF